Included here is one TCR beta chain sequence, with context. The sample originates from a study of CD8 T cells in Susac syndrome. CDR1 is PRHDT, CDR2 FYEKMQ, per germline (reference sequence). Unmatched junction bases numbered 14, after V lost 5 bases and J lost 5 bases. CDR3 length: 16 amino acids. RNA, at 0.5 to 1 ug, was reverse transcribed with random hexamers. TCRdb passed the immunoSEQ multiplex PCR reads through MiXCR, listing each CDR3 protein once. The repertoire holds 150,000 to 200,000 distinct CDR3 sequences, with around 93% as singletons. This chain links TRBV13 with TRBJ2-5; 7 bases are a match to TRBD1. The sample consisted of CD8+ T cells from PBMCs. The clonotype was recovered from a human donor with Susac syndrome. CDR3 nucleotide sequence: TGTGCCAGCAGCCCAAGGACAGGTTCGTCGGGGGAGACCCAGTACTTC. Translation gives CASSPRTGSSGETQYF. Filled out from reference TRBV13 and TRBJ2-5, the complete variable domain reads AAGVIQSPRHLIKEKRETATLKCYPIPRHDTVYWYQQGPGQDPQFLISFYEKMQSDKGSIPDRFSAQQFSDYHSELNMSSLELGDSALYFCASSPRTGSSGETQYFGPGTRLLVL.